The sequence of this TCR beta chain was determined in a study of T cells after yellow fever vaccination. Across the study: With SMART-Seq v4 Ultra Low Input, the fractions containing low cell numbers were prepared.

Study-wide results and limits: Highly abundant clonotypes carried over from the bulk population could end up in FACS-sorted repertoires as contaminants. A large majority of primary-vaccination clones showed up again after the booster (about 97% CD4, roughly 88% CD8).

The CDR3 extends over 13 amino acids. V was pared by 5 bases and J by 6 bases, with 11 bases between. Germline loops: CDR1 SGHAT, CDR2 FQNNGV. Template-switching 5'RACE yielded the TCR cDNA; a universal primer site and UMIs were added in the process. TCRdb reprocessed the 5' RACE reads with MiXCR, giving one entry per CDR3 protein. The sample contains hundreds of thousands of distinct CDR3 sequences, roughly a sixth of which appear only once. This clonotype was counted only a few times. The antigen remains undetermined. Sequenced material: PBMCs, taken before the yellow fever booster vaccination. The chain is built from TRBV11-2 and TRBJ1-5; D remains ambiguous. The receptor was derived from a man aged 18 to 29 who received the YFV17D yellow fever vaccine. The CDR3 sequence: CASSNSRTQPQHF. The CDR3 nucleotides are TGTGCCAGCAGCAATAGCAGGACTCAGCCCCAGCATTTT.